This TCR beta chain was retrieved from a study of T cells in Graves' hyperthyroidism and ophthalmopathy. This clonotype was recorded a few times. TCR beta CDR3 regions were amplified from RNA transcripts. HTBI primers were the set used in a first-round RT-PCR of the TCR CDR3. TCRdb fed the multiplex PCR reads into MiXCR, producing one record per CDR3 protein. The table lists roughly 740,000 distinct CDR3 sequences, about 17% of them singletons. V was pared by 7 bases and J by 4 bases, with 14 bases between. The CDR3 has 15 amino acids. Germline values: CDR1 SNHLY, CDR2 FYNNEI. Sequencing used blood. V and J are TRBV2 and TRBJ1-6; D not certain. The clonotype was recovered from a man between 18 and 35 years old with Graves' hyperthyroidism. The CDR3 nucleotides are TGTGCCAGCACTCTGGAGGGTGCTTATAATTCACCCCTCCACTTT. Translation gives CASTLEGAYNSPLHF.